This entry features one T cell receptor (beta chain) sequence. Antigen unknown. This sample is part of a study of regulatory T cells in long-lasting Graves disease. Time point noted: newly diagnosed GD, antithyroid drugs for less than 3 months. Isolated PBMC RNA provided the starting material for the TCR library. In this cohort, patients came from an endocrinology department located in Xi'an, China. In building TCR beta libraries, iRepertoire HTBI primers were used together with Arm-PCR of CDR3 regions. TCRdb called the multiplex PCR reads again in MiXCR, with one record for every CDR3 protein. The data hold some 450,000 distinct CDR3 sequences, with about a sixth observed a single time. Study-level results: When disease was persistent, TRBV28, TRBJ1-2 and TRBJ2-5 were the favored segments.

Germline-derived CDR1 and CDR2 are SGHDN and FVKESK. Trimming cost V 3 bases and J 3 bases, with 12 bases left between them. This CDR3 spans 15 amino acids. The same sample was also used in a study of T cells in Graves' hyperthyroidism and ophthalmopathy. As that study records: Each patient was aged 18 to 65 and had newly diagnosed hyperthyroidism of under 2 months' duration. When the TCR CDR3 underwent first-round RT-PCR, the HTBI primer set was used.

The chain couples TRBV14 to TRBJ2-1, with D perhaps TRBD1 (6 bases). This sequence originates from a woman under 40 with Graves disease. The specimen was peripheral blood mononuclear cells (PBMCs), collected at new diagnosis, from a patient treated with antithyroid drugs. CDR3: CASSQARGGYNEQFF. The CDR3 DNA is TGTGCCAGCAGCCAGGCGAGAGGGGGCTACAATGAGCAGTTCTTC.